The next 16 T cell receptor beta chains were all read from a single sample in a study of shared clonotypes between healthy human individuals. Profiled with immunoSEQ multiplex PCR; TCRdb holds only in-frame clones, not every one. Here the sample spans roughly 2.5 million clones, 85% to 95% being singletons. The sequenced sample was naive CD4+ T cells sorted from blood. Subset specified: CD45RA+ positively selected. These receptors were collected from a man aged 18 to 29 in good health.

The chain links TRBV29-1 to TRBJ2-1, with D possibly called TRBD1 or TRBD2 (5 bases each). The CDR3 length is 11 residues. Trimming shortened V by 4 bases and J by 6 bases, and 7 bases separated the two germline ends. CDR1 is SQVTM and CDR2 is ANQGSEA in the germline V gene. DNA of the CDR3: TGCAGCGTTGGAGGGGTCAATGAGCAGTTCTTC. This sequence encodes CSVGGVNEQFF.

The chain recombines TRBV11-2 with TRBJ1-2; tentative D call: TRBD1 (6 bases). The CDR3 is 15 residues long. Trimming took 5 bases from V and 9 from J, leaving 22 bases between them. Germline loops: CDR1 SGHAT, CDR2 FQNNGV. The CDR3 coding sequence is TGTGCCAGCAGCGCCCGACCTCGGACAGCTGAGAGCTACACCTTC. Encoded protein: CASSARPRTAESYTF.

This clone was picked up one time. J is TRBJ2-5 and V is TRBV4-1; D assignment may be TRBD1 or TRBD2 (5 bases each). Germline V gene lookup returns CDR1 MGHRA and CDR2 YSYEKL. This CDR3 has 15 amino acids. V lost 1 base and J lost 1, with 10 bases in between. The CDR3 nucleotides are TGCGCCAGCAGCCAAGCCGGGACGGTCCAAGAGACCCAGTACTTC. This codes for CASSQAGTVQETQYF.

The rearrangement links TRBV4-2 to TRBJ2-1; 9 nucleotides align to TRBD2. This CDR3 region has 15 residues. Trimming took 4 bases from V and 0 from J; bases not matched to a gene: 1. Germline CDR1 reads LGHNA; CDR2 reads YNFKEQ. The CDR3: CASSLSGSSYNEQFF. CDR3 nucleotides: TGTGCCAGCAGCCTTAGCGGGAGCTCCTACAATGAGCAGTTCTTC.

V is TRBV29-1 and J is TRBJ1-1; 8 nucleotides align to TRBD1. CDR1 and CDR2 from the germline V gene are SQVTM and ANQGSEA. V shed 8 bases and J 4 bases; nucleotides not matched to a gene: 6. The CDR3 covers 12 residues. CDR3 in amino acids: CSIGQGGTEAFF. CDR3 sequence (DNA): TGCAGCATAGGACAGGGCGGCACTGAAGCTTTCTTT.

This clone was seen more than once but under ten times. The genes are TRBV28 and TRBJ1-1; no firm D call. With 5 bases removed from V and 1 base from J, the gap between germline ends came to 11 bases. Looked up from germline, CDR1 is MDHEN and CDR2 is SYDVKM. This CDR3 region has 14 residues. CDR3 bases: TGTGCCAGCAGTAGACCATTTCCGAACACTGAAGCTTTCTTT. It translates to CASSRPFPNTEAFF.

The chain recombines TRBV27 with TRBJ2-5, with D uncertain. V was shortened by 6 bases and J by 5 bases, with 10 bases between the two germline ends. There are 12 residues in the CDR3. Germline V gene data show CDR1 as MNHEY and CDR2 as SMNVEV (reference sequence). CDR3 nucleotides: TGTGCCAGCAGCCGAAAAGGGGAGACCCAGTACTTC. It codes for CASSRKGETQYF.

The J gene is TRBJ2-2, the V gene TRBV10-2, with 13 nucleotides matching TRBD2. From germline, CDR1 is WSHSY and CDR2 SAAADI. V was clipped by 6 bases and J by 4 bases; unmatched bases: 8. There are 17 residues in the CDR3. The CDR3 sequence: CASSETSGGSVTGELFF. The CDR3 DNA sequence: TGCGCCAGCAGCGAGACTAGCGGGGGGTCGGTCACCGGGGAGCTGTTTTTT.

The V gene is TRBV2, the J gene TRBJ1-2, with D uncertain. Trimming cost V 3 bases and J 3 bases, with 5 bases left between them. Germline CDR1 SNHLY, CDR2 FYNNEI. This CDR3 contains 12 residues. The CDR3 region is CASSEGYYGYTF. The CDR3 DNA is TGTGCCAGCAGTGAGGGGTACTATGGCTACACCTTC.

The rearrangement joins TRBV6-6 to TRBJ2-5, with D unresolved. Gene TRBJ2-7 matches the end of the DNA better, so the J call may be wrong. This CDR3 comprises 16 residues. In germline, CDR1 is MNHNY, CDR2 SVGAGI (reference sequence). This chain's CDR3 is CASSYVPLAGIFEQYF. DNA for the CDR3: TGTGCCAGCAGTTACGTCCCTCTGGCTGGGATCTTCGAGCAGTACTTC.

This clone showed up just a few times. The chain couples TRBV30 to TRBJ1-6; possible D gene TRBD1, 5 bases. CDR3 size: 14 residues. Germline V CDR1 and CDR2: GTSNPN, SVGIG (reference sequence). Between the trimmed V and J ends, which lost 0 bases and 11 bases, there was a span of 14 bases. The CDR3 here is CAWSVSTGDAPLHF. The CDR3 DNA reads TGTGCCTGGAGTGTATCCACAGGAGACGCACCCCTCCACTTT.

The rearrangement links TRBV7-9 to TRBJ2-5; D may be TRBD1 or TRBD2 (6 bases each). The CDR3 is 15 amino acids. Per the germline V gene, CDR1 is SEHNR and CDR2 is FQNEAQ (reference sequence). V lost 0 bases, J lost 1 base, and 9 bases lay in between. CDR3 bases: TGTGCCAGCAGCTTAGCCCGGGGGCTCCAAGAGACCCAGTACTTC. It specifies CASSLARGLQETQYF.

The J gene is TRBJ2-5, the V gene TRBV28; TRBD1 or TRBD2 may be the D gene (5 bases each). The CDR3 runs to 13 residues. Germline V gene lookup returns CDR1 MDHEN and CDR2 SYDVKM. V dropped 6 bases and J dropped 5 bases, with 13 bases sitting between them. The DNA for the CDR3 is TGTGCCAGCAGCCGGGGCCTAGGGGAGACCCAGTACTTC. This gives the protein CASSRGLGETQYF.

The chain links TRBV5-1 to TRBJ2-7; 7 positions agree with TRBD1. Germline values: CDR1 SGHRS, CDR2 YFSETQ. Trimming cost V 0 bases and J 3 bases; bases outside gene matches: 9. The CDR3 has 16 amino acids. Here the CDR3 DNA reads TGCGCCAGCAGCTTGGTGAGTGGGGCAGGGGGCTACGAGCAGTACTTC. Translated: CASSLVSGAGGYEQYF. The full variable domain, completed using reference TRBV5-1 and TRBJ2-7, is KAGVTQTPRYLIKTRGQQVTLSCSPISGHRSVSWYQQTPGQGLQFLFEYFSETQRNKGNFPGRFSGRQFSNSRSEMNVSTLELGDSALYLCASSLVSGAGGYEQYFGPGTRLTVT.

V gene TRBV4-3 combines with J gene TRBJ2-5, with a tentative D call TRBD2 (6 bases). V lost 1 base and J 5 bases, leaving 14 bases between the germline ends. Germline CDR1 reads LGHNA; CDR2 reads YSLEER. The CDR3 sequence is 15 residues long. The CDR3, as DNA: TGCGCCAGCAGCCAAGGCGGCGGGAAGGGCGAGACCCAGTACTTC. Translation: CASSQGGGKGETQYF.

This chain connects TRBV5-1 to TRBJ2-2, with TRBD1 identical over 11 bases. The germline gives CDR1 SGHRS, CDR2 YFSETQ. The CDR3 is 16 residues long. With V trimmed by 1 base and J by 3 bases, 2 bases remained unmatched. This CDR3 reads CASSLLGQGDTGELFF. The CDR3 nucleotides are TGCGCCAGCAGCTTGCTGGGACAGGGGGACACCGGGGAGCTGTTTTTT.